This T cell receptor beta chain was identified in a study of CD8+CD57+ T cells in acquired aplastic anemia. Study-level information: Sorting CD4+ and CD8+ cells gave DNA averaging approximately 2.9 ug. Study-level results: For CD8+ Simpson's diversity, patients and controls showed no significant difference.

V lost 7 bases and J lost 7, with 15 bases in between. This CDR3 comprises 12 residues. CDR1 is SGHDT and CDR2 is YYEEEE in the germline V gene. The use of genomic DNA as template underpinned the TCR beta VDJ and CDR3 profiling. TCRdb itself ran the reads through MiXCR, one entry per CDR3 protein. The sample lists 150,000 or so distinct CDR3 sequences; 60% to 70% were seen once. This clonotype was detected ten times or more. Its target is not known. The sequencing input was sorted CD4+, CD8+, or CD8+CD57+ T cells (not recorded which) from PBMCs. This receptor was taken from a human donor in good health. This sequence joins TRBV5-6 and TRBJ2-7, with D tentatively TRBD2 (7 bases). The CDR3 DNA is TGTGCCAGCGGGGGGGGCGCTGGGGAGCAGTACTTC. Encoded protein: CASGGGAGEQYF.